The T cell receptor (beta chain) under discussion was sequenced for a study of shared clonotypes between healthy human individuals. About this clone itself: The antigen is not known.

Deep-level assay runs were performed. Generated by immunoSEQ multiplex PCR, the TCRdb table keeps only in-frame clones and is missing some. The sample records roughly 700,000 clones, approximately 79% being singletons. This CDR3 has 15 residues. CDR1 is SGHNT, CDR2 YYREEE, per germline (reference sequence). Trimming left V 4 bases short and J 3 bases short, with 13 bases between. General study points: Incomplete sequencing of sorted subsets was indicated by rarefaction despite large depth.

This sequence joins TRBV5-4 and TRBJ2-2; no clear D gene. The source of this sequence is a woman in her 30s in good health. Sequencing used memory CD4+ T cells sorted from blood. Subset of the sample: CD45RA-negative fraction. The CDR3: CASSPDQDHTGELFF. CDR3 in DNA: TGTGCCAGCAGCCCGGACCAAGATCACACCGGGGAGCTGTTTTTT.